This T cell receptor (beta chain) is drawn from a study of molecular identifiers for immune sequencing clone quantification. The study, taken as a whole, reports: Over 98% of effector molecules, but under 1% in naive cells, were held by clones with more than 20 RNA copies.

CDR1 SGHDT and CDR2 YYEEEE come from the germline V gene. The CDR3 has 13 amino acids. V gave up 5 bases and J gave up 3 bases, with 12 bases separating them. TCRdb processed the PCR reads anew with MiXCR; each CDR3 protein has one entry. The sample holds 85,000 to 90,000 distinct CDR3 sequences, around a fifth seen once. The table lists this clonotype with many counts. The antigen is undetermined. The receptor's source is a human donor in good health. Some libraries in this study had Jurkat cell RNA spiked in. Sequenced material: naive CD8+ T cells from blood, with Jurkat cell RNA spiked in. Stated subset: FACS-sorted CD8+CD4-CCR7+CD45RA+ naive T cells. The J gene is TRBJ2-7, the V gene TRBV5-6; D is unresolved. CDR3 bases: TGTGCCAGCAGTGTACAGCTAAACTACGAGCAGTACTTC. Its translation: CASSVQLNYEQYF.